The entry below gives a single T cell receptor (beta chain) sequence along with its context. CD8 memory pooled CD45RO+ cells and CCR7-negative CD45RA+ TemRA cells. Repertoires were generated with immunoSEQ multiplex PCR, while TCRdb's copy carries only in-frame clones and drops some. The sample holds about 120,000 clones; roughly two thirds are singletons and the top ten take roughly 23%. This specimen comes from a study of shared clonotypes between healthy human individuals. V shed 6 bases, J shed 3 bases, and the junction held 8 bases outside the gene matches. The CDR3 is 13 residues long. CDR1 and CDR2 (germline): SQVTM, ANQGSEA.

The receptor comes from a woman aged 25-40 years in good health. The chain recombines TRBV29-1 with TRBJ2-7, with TRBD1 matching 7 bases. The sample consisted of memory CD8+ T cells sorted from blood. This sample's subset: CD45RO+ cells pooled with CCR7-negative TemRA cells. CDR3 nucleotides: TGCAGCGTGTTACAGGGGACGAGCTACGAGCAGTACTTC. Protein sequence: CSVLQGTSYEQYF.